The source of this TCR beta chain is a study of Tregs in tolerant kidney transplant recipients. In germline, CDR1 is SGDLS, CDR2 YYNGEE. The length of the CDR3 is 13 residues. V gave up 5 bases and J gave up 5 bases, with 12 bases separating them. Assay used: immunoSEQ multiplex PCR; TCRdb lists only in-frame clones, some missing. The data show 2,800 or so clones, roughly 40% seen once. About this clone itself: The antigen is unknown.

The material sequenced was Tregs from blood grown in culture. The origin of this receptor is a human donor in good health. This chain uses TRBV9 with TRBJ2-3; maybe TRBD1 (6 bases). CDR3: CASRGANGDTQYF. The CDR3 DNA follows: TGTGCCAGCAGGGGGGCTAATGGAGATACGCAGTATTTT.